Shown below are 23 T cell receptor beta chains from a single sample sequenced in a study of technical replicates of blood from a few donors. Generated by immunoSEQ multiplex PCR, the TCRdb table keeps only in-frame clones and is missing some. The sample has approximately 70,000 clones, just over 90% seen once; the top ten hold roughly 4.3%. The sequencing input was PBMCs. The receptors were sampled from a human donor in good health. Some clones in this sample may be carry-over from other donors' samples.

This chain links TRBV5-6 with TRBJ1-5; tentative D call: TRBD1 (5 bases). CDR3 length equals 14 residues. Germline lookup yields CDR1 SGHDT and CDR2 YYEEEE. Trimming stripped 4 bases from V and 2 bases from J, with 10 bases between. The CDR3 spells CASSGTGRNQPQHF. CDR3 coding DNA: TGTGCCAGCAGCGGAACAGGACGCAATCAGCCCCAGCATTTT.

V usage is TRBV2 and J usage is TRBJ2-6, with D maybe TRBD1 (5 bases). From germline, CDR1 is SNHLY and CDR2 FYNNEI. This CDR3 is built from 14 residues. V was shortened by 5 bases and J by 3 bases, with 8 bases between the two germline ends. CDR3: CASSLRDGANVLTF. CDR3 sequence (DNA): TGTGCCAGCAGTCTCAGGGATGGGGCCAACGTCCTGACTTTC.

The V and J genes are TRBV5-8 and TRBJ2-3; 9 bases align to TRBD1. With V trimmed by 4 bases and J by 3 bases, 3 bases remained unmatched. In germline, CDR1 is SGHTS, CDR2 YDEGEE. The CDR3 is made up of 14 amino acids. In DNA, the CDR3 is TGTGCCAGCAGCATCGGACAGGGGACAGATACGCAGTATTTT. Translated: CASSIGQGTDTQYF.

The chain combines TRBV7-8 with TRBJ2-4, with D possibly TRBD2 on 5 matching bases. The V end was cut by 8 bases, the J end by 9 bases, with 23 bases between. This CDR3 comprises 15 residues. Germline V lookup: CDR1 SGHVS, CDR2 FQNEAQ. In nucleotides, the CDR3 is TGTGCCAGCTCGGGGTCCTTGGCAGTCGGAGGCATTCAGTACTTC. It codes for CASSGSLAVGGIQYF.

The rearrangement joins TRBV7-6 to TRBJ2-1; 12 bases map to TRBD2. The CDR3 covers 16 residues. The junction had 8 bases not matched to a gene; V was cut back by 4 bases and J by 7 bases. The germline V gene has CDR1 SGHVS and CDR2 FNYEAQ. The CDR3 region has the DNA TGTGCCAGCAGCTCAAAGCTAGCGGGGGGGTTGAATGAGCAGTTCTTC. Translated: CASSSKLAGGLNEQFF.

The chain couples TRBV5-1 to TRBJ2-5, with D hard to call. Germline CDR1 and CDR2: SGHRS and YFSETQ. The CDR3 spans 13 residues. Trimming shortened V by 1 base and J by 4 bases, and 8 bases separated the two germline ends. For the CDR3, the DNA is TGCGCCAGCAGCTTGATTGTCTCAGAGACCCAGTACTTC. Translated, it gives CASSLIVSETQYF. Combining the CDR3 with reference TRBV5-1 and TRBJ2-5 gives the whole variable domain KAGVTQTPRYLIKTRGQQVTLSCSPISGHRSVSWYQQTPGQGLQFLFEYFSETQRNKGNFPGRFSGRQFSNSRSEMNVSTLELGDSALYLCASSLIVSETQYFGPGTRLLVL.

This rearrangement joins TRBV7-2 to TRBJ1-2; D might be TRBD1 (6 bases). The germline V gene has CDR1 SGHTA and CDR2 FQGNSA. With 4 bases removed from V and 4 bases from J, the gap between germline ends came to 16 bases. The CDR3 has 15 residues. The CDR3 coding sequence is TGTGCCAGCAGCTCACCTGACAGGTCGACCTATGGCTACACCTTC. Its protein is CASSSPDRSTYGYTF.

The rearrangement uses TRBV27 and TRBJ1-2, with TRBD1 matching over 11 bases. Germline V gene sequence: CDR1 MNHEY, CDR2 SMNVEV (reference sequence). The V gene end was trimmed by 8 bases and the J gene end by 8 bases; junction bases not matched to a gene: 7. This CDR3 comprises 13 residues. CDR3 protein: CASGGQGAFGYTF. The CDR3 nucleotides read TGTGCCAGCGGCGGACAGGGGGCTTTCGGCTACACCTTC.

J is TRBJ1-1 and V is TRBV10-3; D call uncertain. The germline V and J ends were trimmed by 0 bases and 1 base, with 6 bases remaining between them. This CDR3 spans 14 amino acids. Germline assignment: CDR1 ENHRY and CDR2 SYGVKD. The CDR3 spells CAISESTRNTEAFF. CDR3 nucleotides: TGTGCCATCAGTGAGTCGACAAGGAACACTGAAGCTTTCTTT.

The V gene is TRBV7-9, the J gene TRBJ2-1; TRBD2 might be the D (6 bases). The CDR3 runs to 15 residues. The germline V gene encodes CDR1 SEHNR and CDR2 FQNEAQ (reference sequence). Trimming shortened V by 3 bases and J by 6 bases, and 15 bases separated the two germline ends. The CDR3 DNA sequence: TGTGCCAGCAGCTTCCGGGAGACACTTATCAATGAGCAGTTCTTC. It yields the protein CASSFRETLINEQFF.

The V and J genes are TRBV5-1 and TRBJ2-5; TRBD1 might be the D (5 bases). V was clipped by 0 bases and J by 1 base, with 13 bases between them. This CDR3 has 16 residues. The germline V gene has CDR1 SGHRS and CDR2 YFSETQ. The DNA for the CDR3 is TGCGCCAGCAGCTTGGGGGTGTTGGGGCTCCAAGAGACCCAGTACTTC. Encoded protein: CASSLGVLGLQETQYF.

This clone has a single count. The chain recombines TRBV13 with TRBJ2-2; TRBD2 matches 7 bases. This CDR3 is 16 amino acids long. Germline trimming cut 0 bases from V and 5 bases from J; bases unmatched to any gene: 6. Germline-derived CDR1 and CDR2 are PRHDT and FYEKMQ (reference sequence). This CDR3 is CASSLGTSKRTGELFF. CDR3 DNA: TGTGCCAGCAGCTTAGGGACTAGCAAGCGGACCGGGGAGCTGTTTTTT.

This clone was seen ten or more times. This sequence joins TRBV7-9 and TRBJ2-1; 13 positions agree with TRBD2. The germline V gene has CDR1 SEHNR and CDR2 FQNEAQ (reference sequence). V gave up 5 bases and J gave up 7 bases; unmatched junction bases: 5. This CDR3 is built from 15 residues. This chain's CDR3 is CASSELAGGENEQFF. As DNA, the CDR3 is TGTGCCAGCAGCGAACTAGCGGGAGGGGAGAATGAGCAGTTCTTC.

The chain employs TRBV27 and TRBJ2-1, with 10 bases that match TRBD2. This CDR3 is 16 amino acids long. Trimming at V came to 5 bases and at J to 6 bases, leaving 10 bases not matched to a gene. Germline lookup yields CDR1 MNHEY and CDR2 SMNVEV (reference sequence). CDR3 DNA sequence: TGTGCCAGCAGTCACCCTAGCGGGAGAACGCTCAATGAGCAGTTCTTC. This encodes CASSHPSGRTLNEQFF.

The chain couples TRBV2 to TRBJ1-2, with D possibly TRBD1 on 6 matching bases. Germline-derived CDR1 and CDR2 are SNHLY and FYNNEI. This CDR3 comprises 13 residues. V was cut by 7 bases and J by 2 bases, with 11 bases left in between. For the CDR3, the DNA is TGTGCCAGCATCGCCGGACAGAACTATGGCTACACCTTC. Its protein is CASIAGQNYGYTF.

The chain employs TRBV6-1 and TRBJ1-1; tentative D call: TRBD1 (5 bases). The CDR3 is made up of 13 amino acids. V lost 8 bases and J 5 bases, leaving 15 bases between the germline ends. CDR1 MNHNS and CDR2 SASEGT come from the germline V gene. CDR3 DNA: TGTGCCAGCGGACGAGCGGGGGGTACTGAAGCTTTCTTT. It translates to CASGRAGGTEAFF.

The V and J genes are TRBV2 and TRBJ2-3, with a weak D call TRBD2 (5 bases). The CDR3 has 11 amino acids. The germline V gene encodes CDR1 SNHLY and CDR2 FYNNEI. The germline V and J ends were trimmed by 9 bases and 5 bases, with 9 bases remaining between them. The CDR3 is CASGGGDTQYF. The CDR3 DNA follows: TGTGCCAGTGGAGGTGGAGATACGCAGTATTTT.

The genes are TRBV21-1 and TRBJ2-5; the D call in the table, TRBD1, was not verified against the DNA. TRBV21-1 counts as a pseudogene. The CDR3 length is 17 residues. CDR3 in amino acids: CASSRGPGQGLQETQYF. CDR3 DNA: TGTGCCAGCAGCAGGGGACCGGGACAGGGGCTCCAAGAGACCCAGTACTTC.

V gene TRBV6-1 combines with J gene TRBJ2-7; 12 nucleotides match TRBD2. V trimming: 6 bases; J trimming: 2 bases; junction bases outside the gene matches: 5. The CDR3 is made up of 15 amino acids. CDR1 MNHNS and CDR2 SASEGT come from the germline V gene. CDR3 loop: CASRDRTSGAYEQYF. The CDR3 region has the DNA TGTGCCAGCAGAGATAGGACTAGCGGGGCCTACGAGCAGTACTTC.

This chain links TRBV4-3 with TRBJ2-7; D might be TRBD2 (6 bases). Germline V lookup: CDR1 LGHNA, CDR2 YSLEER. The V end lost 4 bases, the J end lost 1 base, and 11 bases lay between the germline ends. The CDR3 is made up of 14 amino acids. The CDR3 loop reads CASSPGTHSYEQYF. CDR3 nucleotide sequence: TGCGCCAGCAGCCCAGGGACTCATTCCTACGAGCAGTACTTC.

The chain carries TRBV6-5 and TRBJ2-5, with D hard to call. Germline V gene data show CDR1 as MNHEY and CDR2 as SVGAGI. V dropped 4 bases and J dropped 2 bases, with 5 bases sitting between them. The CDR3 spans 12 residues. The CDR3 loop reads CASSLVQETQYF. The CDR3, as DNA: TGTGCCAGCAGTTTAGTTCAAGAGACCCAGTACTTC.

The chain couples TRBV7-2 to TRBJ2-7, with TRBD1 matching over 7 bases. This CDR3 has 15 amino acids. After removal of 1 base from V and 2 bases from J, the junction contained 5 bases not matched to a gene. The germline V gene encodes CDR1 SGHTA and CDR2 FQGNSA. The CDR3 region is CASSLVGQQAYEQYF. CDR3 DNA sequence: TGTGCCAGCAGCTTAGTGGGACAGCAAGCCTACGAGCAGTACTTC.

The genes are TRBV30 and TRBJ2-2; no clear D. The V end lost 0 bases, the J end lost 5 bases, and 4 bases lay between the germline ends. The germline V gene has CDR1 GTSNPN and CDR2 SVGIG (reference sequence). CDR3 size: 12 residues. CDR3 in DNA: TGTGCCTGGAGTGTACGGACCGGGGAGCTGTTTTTT. Translated, it gives CAWSVRTGELFF. Variable domain in full (rest from reference TRBV30 and TRBJ2-2): SQTIHQWPATLVQPVGSPLSLECTVEGTSNPNLYWYRQAAGRGLQLLFYSVGIGQISSEVPQNLSASRPQDRQFILSSKKLLLSDSGFYLCAWSVRTGELFFGEGSRLTVL.